These 15 T cell receptor beta chains were all obtained from the same sample, sequenced in a study of post-analysis software for immune sequencing data. Unique-molecular-identifier-tagged TCR beta cDNA libraries were used. TCRdb reprocessed the PCR reads via MiXCR and lists one record per CDR3 protein. The sample shows some 160,000 distinct CDR3 sequences, 36% of them seen only once. This specimen was blood, taken after autologous hematopoietic stem cell transplantation. Receptors originate from a girl under 18 with multiple sclerosis.

The gene calls are TRBV5-1 and TRBJ2-5; no clear D gene. CDR1 and CDR2 (germline): SGHRS, YFSETQ. This CDR3 has 14 amino acids. Trimming removed 4 bases from V and 0 bases from J, with 10 bases in between. In DNA form, the CDR3 reads TGCGCCAGCAGCCGCCCGTCCGACCAAGAGACCCAGTACTTC. Translated: CASSRPSDQETQYF.

V and J are TRBV9 and TRBJ1-1, with D hard to call. Germline CDR1 reads SGDLS; CDR2 reads YYNGEE. Trimming removed 2 bases at V and 5 bases at J, with 10 bases between. This CDR3 spans 13 amino acids. CDR3 amino acids: CASSVGELTEAFF. The CDR3 DNA reads TGTGCCAGCAGCGTCGGGGAGTTGACTGAAGCTTTCTTT. Based on the CDR3 plus reference TRBV9 and TRBJ1-1, the full variable domain is DSGVTQTPKHLITATGQRVTLRCSPRSGDLSVYWYQQSLDQGLQFLIQYYNGEERAKGNILERFSAQQFPDLHSELNLSSLELGDSALYFCASSVGELTEAFFGQGTRLTVV.

This clonotype has more than one count but fewer than ten. A much bigger clone sits one base away, suggesting this may be a read error. Written as DNA, the CDR3 is TGTGCCAGCAGACCGGACAGGGGTTCTTCACCCCGCCACTTT. This encodes CASRPDRGSSPRHF. The chain is built from TRBV28 and TRBJ1-6, with 9 bases lining up with TRBD1. There are 14 residues in the CDR3. Germline V gene data show CDR1 as MDHEN and CDR2 as SYDVKM.

With respect to this clonotype: Its ends do not fully match the called genes, so a read error is possible. The chain carries TRBV29-1 and TRBJ2-1; D not certain. Germline V lookup: CDR1 SQVTM, CDR2 ANQGSEA. The CDR3 loop spans 11 amino acids. CDR3 loop: CSVSGPHEEFF. The DNA of the CDR3 is TGCAGCGTGAGTGGACCCCATGAGGAGTTCTTC.

The chain has TRBV6-5 and TRBJ1-2; a weak D match, TRBD1 (6 bases). The CDR3 is made up of 14 amino acids. Germline V gene sequence: CDR1 MNHEY, CDR2 SVGAGI. Deletions cut 6 bases from V and 0 bases from J, with 11 bases between. The CDR3 sequence: CASSPGEANYGYTF. CDR3 bases: TGTGCCAGCAGCCCAGGGGAAGCTAACTATGGCTACACCTTC.

V and J are TRBV7-9 and TRBJ2-7; 7 nucleotides line up with TRBD1. In germline, CDR1 is SEHNR, CDR2 FQNEAQ (reference sequence). The trim removed 4 bases at V and 6 bases at J, leaving 6 bases unmatched. The CDR3 runs 13 residues. Written as DNA, the CDR3 is TGTGCCAGCAGCTCTTGGACAGGAGGCGAGCAGTACTTC. Translating gives CASSSWTGGEQYF.

The V and J genes are TRBV20-1 and TRBJ2-1; 8 bases are shared with TRBD2. Looked up from germline, CDR1 is DFQATT and CDR2 is SNEGSKA (reference sequence). The length of the CDR3 is 12 residues. V lost 4 bases and J lost 13; bases outside the gene matches: 9. The CDR3 region has the DNA TGCAGTGCTATTAGCGGGATGGAGACCCAGTTCTTC. This sequence encodes CSAISGMETQFF.

The J gene is TRBJ2-7, the V gene TRBV6-2 or TRBV6-3, with 8 nucleotides matching TRBD1. J lost 3 bases, V lost 6 bases, and 4 bases had no gene match. Germline CDR1 and CDR2: MNHEY and SVGEGT. The CDR3 totals 13 residues. DNA for the CDR3: TGTGCCAGCAGGTGGGACAGGATCTACGAGCAGTACTTC. As protein: CASRWDRIYEQYF.

This clonotype occurred a few times. The chain links TRBV7-2 to TRBJ2-5; D gene uncertain. The CDR3 totals 13 residues. V gave up 5 bases and J gave up 4 bases, with 11 bases separating them. Per germline, CDR1 SGHTA and CDR2 FQGNSA. The CDR3 region is CASSLGMSETQYF. As DNA, the CDR3 is TGTGCCAGCAGCCTAGGAATGTCAGAGACCCAGTACTTC.

The sample holds a few counts of this clonotype. The V call is TRBV28, the J call TRBJ2-7; 7 bases map to TRBD2. Germline CDR1 and CDR2: MDHEN and SYDVKM. The CDR3 is made up of 15 amino acids. The J segment lost 2 bases and the V segment lost 7 bases, leaving 11 bases of the junction unmatched. The DNA of the CDR3 is TGTGCCAGCACCGGATTCCTTAGCGGGCCCTACGAGCAGTACTTC. Protein sequence: CASTGFLSGPYEQYF. The entire variable domain, with the rest obtained from reference TRBV28 and TRBJ2-7, is as follows: DVKVTQSSRYLVKRTGEKVFLECVQDMDHENMFWYRQDPGLGLRLIYFSYDVKMKEKGDIPEGYSVSREKKERFSLILESASTNQTSMYLCASTGFLSGPYEQYFGPGTRLTVT.

This CDR3 reads CASSRDGNSNQPQHF. The DNA for the CDR3 is TGCGCCAGCAGCCGGGACGGTAATAGCAATCAGCCCCAGCATTTT. The chain is built from TRBV5-1 and TRBJ1-5, with D perhaps matching TRBD1 (5 bases). CDR3 length equals 15 residues. V shed 4 bases and J shed 0 bases, with 11 bases lying between them. Germline loops: CDR1 SGHRS, CDR2 YFSETQ.

The V call is TRBV24-1, the J call TRBJ2-7; 7 bases fit TRBD2. The CDR3 contains 13 residues. V dropped 10 bases and J dropped 7; count of bases not matched to a gene: 12. In germline, CDR1 is KGHDR, CDR2 SFDVKD. The CDR3 DNA reads as TGTGCCACTAACCGGGCGGGAGTCAATGAGCAGTACTTC. Its translation: CATNRAGVNEQYF.

This clonotype was seen at least ten times. V and J are TRBV12-3 or TRBV12-4 and TRBJ1-2; a possible D gene is TRBD1 (6 bases). The CDR3 runs 19 residues. V lost 3 bases and J lost 0, with 23 bases in between. The CDR3 reads CASSLWRATGLIANYGYTF. For the CDR3, the DNA is TGTGCCAGCAGTTTGTGGCGGGCGACAGGTCTAATAGCTAACTATGGCTACACCTTC.

This chain connects TRBV19 to TRBJ2-5, with 7 bases aligning to TRBD1. J lost 0 bases, V lost 5 bases, and 9 bases had no gene match. Germline CDR1 reads LNHDA; CDR2 reads SQIVND (reference sequence). The CDR3 covers 16 residues. In DNA form, the CDR3 reads TGTGCCAGTAGTTTTGGGACAGCTCCCAACCAAGAGACCCAGTACTTC. Residues: CASSFGTAPNQETQYF.

The chain carries TRBV6-2 or TRBV6-3 and TRBJ1-5; 8 nucleotides align to TRBD1. V shed 4 bases, J shed 6 bases, and the junction held 11 bases outside the gene matches. The CDR3 is 16 residues long. The germline CDR1 and CDR2 sequences are MNHEY and SVGEGT. CDR3 amino acids: CASSFASGGLGQPQHF. The DNA of the CDR3 is TGTGCCAGCAGTTTCGCGTCAGGGGGCTTGGGTCAGCCCCAGCATTTT.